The next 8 T cell receptor beta chains were all read from a single sample in a study of T cell responses to AZD1222 COVID-19 vaccine. The protocol was immunoSEQ multiplex PCR, while the TCRdb copy is restricted to in-frame clones and leaves out a portion. The table shows about 73,000 clones, with approximately 88% occurring only once. The source material was peripheral blood, sampled on day 0 of AZD1222 vaccination. These receptors were obtained from an adult in good health.

This chain uses TRBV5-4 with TRBJ1-1; D unresolved. The CDR3 covers 15 residues. The germline CDR1 and CDR2 sequences are SGHNT and YYREEE (reference sequence). V dropped 0 bases and J dropped 4 bases, with 13 bases sitting between them. The CDR3 DNA follows: TGTGCCAGCAGCTTGGTTGCCACCAGGAGCACTGAAGCTTTCTTT. Its translation is CASSLVATRSTEAFF. Complete variable domain (other parts from reference TRBV5-4 and TRBJ1-1): ETGVTQSPTHLIKTRGQQVTLRCSSQSGHNTVSWYQQALGQGPQFIFQYYREEENGRGNFPPRFSGLQFPNYSSELNVNALELDDSALYLCASSLVATRSTEAFFGQGTRLTVV.

The chain has TRBV9 and TRBJ2-3; TRBD2 agrees at 10 bases. The CDR3 is 16 residues long. Germline loops: CDR1 SGDLS, CDR2 YYNGEE. The J segment lost 5 bases and the V segment lost 1 base, leaving 7 bases of the junction unmatched. For the CDR3, the DNA is TGTGCCAGCAGCGTATCCAGCGGGGGGGCGGTAGATACGCAGTATTTT. Protein: CASSVSSGGAVDTQYF.

The chain couples TRBV11-2 to TRBJ2-7; no firm D call. Germline CDR1 reads SGHAT; CDR2 reads FQNNGV. Trimming stripped 5 bases from V and 1 base from J, with 12 bases between. This CDR3 has 14 residues. CDR3: CASSQDVLSYEQYF. In DNA form, the CDR3 reads TGTGCCAGCAGCCAAGACGTGCTTTCCTACGAGCAGTACTTC.

This clone occurred once. The chain joins TRBV5-1 to TRBJ2-7; D assignment may be TRBD1 or TRBD2 (5 bases each). Between the trimmed V and J ends, which lost 4 bases and 2 bases, there was a span of 19 bases. The length of the CDR3 is 16 residues. CDR1 is SGHRS and CDR2 is YFSETQ in the germline V gene. The CDR3 sequence is CASSPGLGHGTYEQYF. In DNA, the CDR3 is TGCGCCAGCAGCCCGGGCCTAGGACACGGGACCTACGAGCAGTACTTC.

This sequence joins TRBV28 and TRBJ1-5, with a possible D match to TRBD1 (6 bases). With 2 bases removed from V and 4 bases from J, the gap between germline ends came to 15 bases. The germline CDR1 and CDR2 sequences are MDHEN and SYDVKM. CDR3 size: 16 residues. The CDR3 region has the DNA TGTGCCAGCAGTTTAGGGGGTCGGGGGGCTAATCAGCCCCAGCATTTT. This codes for CASSLGGRGANQPQHF. Filled out from reference TRBV28 and TRBJ1-5, the complete variable domain reads DVKVTQSSRYLVKRTGEKVFLECVQDMDHENMFWYRQDPGLGLRLIYFSYDVKMKEKGDIPEGYSVSREKKERFSLILESASTNQTSMYLCASSLGGRGANQPQHFGDGTRLSIL.

The chain recombines TRBV27 with TRBJ2-1; D is unclear. V was trimmed by 0 bases and J by 2 bases, leaving 11 bases between them. The CDR3 totals 16 residues. Looked up from germline, CDR1 is MNHEY and CDR2 is SMNVEV (reference sequence). The CDR3 coding sequence is TGTGCCAGCAGTTTATCTTCAGGTTCTACCTACAATGAGCAGTTCTTC. Residues: CASSLSSGSTYNEQFF.

The sample holds a few counts of this clone. V gene TRBV19 combines with J gene TRBJ2-7; 8 bases align to TRBD2. Germline CDR1 and CDR2: LNHDA and SQIVND (reference sequence). CDR3 length: 14 amino acids. V lost 4 bases to trimming and J lost 7 bases; unmatched junction nucleotides: 9. DNA for the CDR3: TGTGCCAGTAGTAGAGCGGGAGCATCGGGTGAGCAGTACTTC. Translating it yields CASSRAGASGEQYF.

This clone was found a few times. For the CDR3, the DNA is TGTGCCAGCAGCTTCGACAGGGGGTACGAGCAGTACTTC. It translates to CASSFDRGYEQYF. The genes are TRBV3-1 (or the pseudogene TRBV3-2) and TRBJ2-7; 9 nucleotides agree with TRBD1. V trimming: 5 bases; J trimming: 4 bases; junction bases outside the gene matches: 3. The CDR3 covers 13 residues. The germline gives CDR1 LGHDT, CDR2 YNNKEL (reference sequence).